These T cell receptor beta chains were read from a single sample in a study of T-cell reconstitution after alpha-beta-depleted transplantation in children. TCRdb fed the PCR reads into MiXCR, producing one record per CDR3 protein. Here the sample spans more than 250,000 distinct CDR3 sequences, almost 10% being singletons. The sample consisted of PBMCs from the stem cell graft donor, taken from the stem cell graft. The receptors were sampled from a human donor who donated a stem cell graft to a child with SCID. The CDR3 runs from the conserved cysteine through the conserved F or W. Part of the rows lack a size; the others show once, few, many or a class for expanded clones.

>.|TRBV12-3/TRBV12-4|TRBJ1-6
CASSLKRFYNSPLHF
>few|TRBV29-1|TRBJ1-4
CSVGSGTTNEKLFF
>.|TRBV18|TRBJ2-7
CASSSQGQGEQYF
>many|TRBV12-3/TRBV12-4|TRBJ1-1
CASTPGQGFTEAFF
>.|TRBV5-1|TRBJ2-5
CASSFLGEAQETQYF
>many|TRBV10-3|TRBJ2-4
CAVGGNIQYF
>many|TRBV5-6|TRBJ2-1
CASSTATVLNEQFF
>.|TRBV20-1|TRBJ1-2
CSARRQGGYYGYTF
>.|TRBV20-1|TRBJ2-2
CSISGGTGELFF
>.|TRBV10-3|TRBJ2-7
CAISDREVSENNPYEQYF
>.|TRBV14|TRBJ2-2
CASSQGGAFGELFF
>many|TRBV5-1|TRBJ1-1
CASSSSGAPNTEAFF
>.|TRBV25-1|TRBJ1-6
CASSESSGRASPLHF
>.|TRBV9|TRBJ2-3
CASSQDRGRWTDTQYF
>many|TRBV12-3/TRBV12-4|TRBJ1-1
CASSVGGATEAFF
>.|TRBV7-8|TRBJ2-1
CASSTRGPEAYNEQFF
>many|TRBV12-3/TRBV12-4|TRBJ2-7
CASSFTASYEQYF
>few|TRBV12-3/TRBV12-4|TRBJ1-1
CASSLPGRANTEAFF
>.|TRBV12-3/TRBV12-4|TRBJ2-1
CASSLGDRDNEQFF
>many|TRBV4-2|TRBJ2-2
CASSQLTTSHGALRTGELFF
>few|TRBV7-2|TRBJ1-1
CASSLDKLAEAFF
>many|TRBV29-1|TRBJ1-2
CSVEEQYGYTF
>few|TRBV20-1|TRBJ2-5
CSARDPLKETQYF
>many|TRBV12-3/TRBV12-4|TRBJ2-2
CASRREGPGELFF
>.|TRBV7-8|TRBJ2-3
CASSLRTGALTDTQYF
>few|TRBV12-3/TRBV12-4|TRBJ2-5
CASSDRTGDLRETQYF
>.|TRBV7-6|TRBJ2-5
CASSPVGSGVQETQYF
>.|TRBV14|TRBJ2-3
CASSIGTVSTDTQYF
>.|TRBV6-4|TRBJ2-4
CASRTKTGSKNIQYF
>.|TRBV20-1|TRBJ2-7
CSATTSGGSSSYEQYF
>.|TRBV6-1|TRBJ2-7
CASNGGTSGGSEQYF
>many|TRBV5-1|TRBJ2-3
CASSLSGVDTQYF
>many|TRBV6-5|TRBJ2-7
CASSRTQGFGEQYF
>few|TRBV5-1|TRBJ2-5
CASSLGQAIPETQYF
>.|TRBV18|TRBJ1-6
CASSRFTDRNSPLHF
>few|TRBV7-6|TRBJ2-1
CASSVDKGRYNEQFF
>many|TRBV12-3/TRBV12-4|TRBJ1-4
CASRSDRGFNEKLFF
>.|TRBV19|TRBJ1-1
CASSSRWNTEAFF
>few|TRBV7-3|TRBJ1-6
CASSVQGANNSPLHF
>.|TRBV5-5|TRBJ1-5
CASSFRGKENQPQHF
>few|TRBV12-3/TRBV12-4|TRBJ1-5
CASSLDVGRFNQPQHF
>few|TRBV9|TRBJ2-7
CASSLGFAGGPDEQYF
>.|TRBV5-1|TRBJ2-3
CASSPTLGLAGGLSTDTQYF
>few|TRBV5-1|TRBJ1-5
CASSLEGMGNQPQHF
>.|TRBV6-2/TRBV6-3|TRBJ2-3
CASTRESIDTQYF
>few|TRBV12-3/TRBV12-4|TRBJ1-5
CASTQIQGAHQPQHF
>few|TRBV4-2|TRBJ1-2
CASSQDGQGYTF
>.|TRBV4-2|TRBJ1-1
CASSQVTAFTEAFF
>many|TRBV5-1|TRBJ2-3
CASSPTSGGAPDTQYF
>.|TRBV27|TRBJ1-1
CASSPGGPDTEAFF
>many|TRBV5-1|TRBJ1-2
CASSALAGAPTQGYTF
>.|TRBV12-3/TRBV12-4|TRBJ2-7
CASSRTGGDPYEQYF
>.|TRBV14|TRBJ2-3
CASSQVTSGITDTQYF
>.|TRBV29-1|TRBJ2-5
CSVEVVGGWETQYF
>few|TRBV5-1|TRBJ2-7
CASSLSRDGHSYEQYF